What follows is one T cell receptor (beta chain) and its context. The target antigen is unknown. The CDR3 has 13 amino acids. The V gene's germline CDR1 is GTSNPN and CDR2 SVGIG (reference sequence). V shed 5 bases and J shed 4 bases, with 13 bases lying between them. The method was immunoSEQ multiplex PCR; TCRdb's version includes in-frame clones alone and lacks a portion of them. Here the sample spans about 92,000 clones, over 75% being singletons. The data were obtained in a study of T cell responses to AZD1222 COVID-19 vaccine. Overall study results and limits: Spike-specific TCR depth and breadth grew after two AZD1222 doses. Across the whole spike, CD4 TCRs peaked at regions 160-218 and 743-854.

This chain connects TRBV30 to TRBJ2-3; TRBD2 is a possible D gene (6 bases). Sequences were derived from peripheral blood, sampled on day 0 of AZD1222 vaccination. The receptor was isolated from an adult in good health. The CDR3 nucleotides are TGTGCCTGGGGGCGGAGGGCTGCAGATACGCAGTATTTT. Translating gives CAWGRRAADTQYF.